These 18 T cell receptor beta chains originate from one sample sequenced in a study of cytomegalovirus exposure and HLA in healthy donors. The PCR had 60 Vbeta and 13 Jbeta primers. TCRdb's copy holds only in-frame clones and misses some; the assay was immunoSEQ multiplex PCR. The sample has under 300,000 clones, nearly 95% seen once; the top ten hold 1.5% to 2%. Sequencing was carried out using PBMCs. The receptor set was obtained from a girl aged 2-10 years in good health and CMV-seronegative.

This chain links TRBV18 with TRBJ2-4; possibly TRBD2 for D (6 bases). The V end lost 4 bases, the J end lost 0 bases, and 13 bases lay between the germline ends. The CDR3 extends over 16 amino acids. Germline CDR1 is KGHSH and CDR2 is LQKENI. CDR3 in DNA: TGTGCCAGCTCACTTTCTAGCGCTACAGCCAAAAACATTCAGTACTTC. Translated, it gives CASSLSSATAKNIQYF.

The V gene is TRBV2, the J gene TRBJ2-7, with D possibly TRBD1 on 6 matching bases. Trimming removed 3 bases at V and 5 bases at J, with 17 bases between. This CDR3 comprises 15 residues. Germline assignment: CDR1 SNHLY and CDR2 FYNNEI. The CDR3 sequence: CASSDLGQGSDEQYF. In nucleotides, the CDR3 is TGTGCCAGCAGTGATTTAGGGCAGGGGTCCGACGAGCAGTACTTC.

The J gene is TRBJ2-7, the V gene TRBV15; the D is unclear. CDR1 LNHNV and CDR2 YYDKDF come from the germline V gene (reference sequence). V gave up 0 bases and J gave up 0 bases, with 12 bases separating them. This CDR3 spans 16 amino acids. Here the CDR3 DNA reads TGTGCCACCAGCAGAGAATGGCAGTTCTTCTCCTACGAGCAGTACTTC. Amino acids: CATSREWQFFSYEQYF.

The V call is TRBV9, the J call TRBJ2-3; D may be TRBD2 (7 bases). The CDR3 totals 15 residues. V lost 0 bases, J lost 5 bases, and 13 bases lay in between. From germline, CDR1 is SGDLS and CDR2 YYNGEE. The CDR3 nucleotides are TGTGCCAGCAGCGTAGCGGCGGGGGCGAAAGATACGCAGTATTTT. As protein: CASSVAAGAKDTQYF.

The CDR3 DNA sequence: TGTGCCAGCAGTTACTCAGCCTTGCCCGTTTTCTTT. Translated, it gives CASSYSALPVFF. The chain recombines TRBV6-6 with TRBJ1-1; D not certain. CDR3 size: 12 residues. Per the germline V gene, CDR1 is MNHNY and CDR2 is SVGAGI (reference sequence). Trimming took off 0 bases at V and 13 bases at J, with 12 bases between the two ends.

The rearrangement joins TRBV29-1 to TRBJ2-1, with D perhaps matching TRBD1 (7 bases). The germline V gene encodes CDR1 SQVTM and CDR2 ANQGSEA. With 3 bases removed from V and 6 bases from J, the gap between germline ends came to 12 bases. The CDR3 has 13 amino acids. The CDR3 protein is CSVDTGEVNEQFF. For the CDR3, the DNA is TGCAGCGTTGACACAGGGGAGGTCAATGAGCAGTTCTTC.

The CDR3 coding sequence is TGTGCCACCAGCAGTCGAGCTCCAGATACGCAGTATTTT. It encodes CATSSRAPDTQYF. The chain has TRBV15 and TRBJ2-3; unclear D gene. Per the germline V gene, CDR1 is LNHNV and CDR2 is YYDKDF (reference sequence). The CDR3 runs 13 residues. The V gene lost 3 bases and the J gene lost 4 bases, with 8 bases spanning the gap.

This chain connects TRBV4-1 to TRBJ1-1, with no clear D. This CDR3 comprises 14 residues. Trimming took 2 bases from V and 6 from J, leaving 13 bases between them. From germline, CDR1 is MGHRA and CDR2 YSYEKL. CDR3 DNA: TGCGCCAGCAGCCAATGGCAGGTCGGCGCTGAAGCTTTCTTT. Its translation: CASSQWQVGAEAFF.

The CDR3 nucleotides read TGTGCCAGCAGCTTGGGTGCGGGAGCCGACACAGATACGCAGTATTTT. Its translation: CASSLGAGADTDTQYF. The chain joins TRBV5-6 to TRBJ2-3, with 7 bases matching TRBD2. V dropped 0 bases and J dropped 2; count of bases not matched to a gene: 6. Per the germline V gene, CDR1 is SGHDT and CDR2 is YYEEEE. CDR3 size: 16 residues.

This chain joins TRBV29-1 and TRBJ2-7; 9 positions match TRBD2. CDR1 is SQVTM and CDR2 is ANQGSEA in the germline V gene. The CDR3 spans 13 residues. V trimming: 7 bases; J trimming: 3 bases; junction bases outside the gene matches: 7. For the CDR3, the DNA is TGCAGCGCTGCGGGAGGGCAGGGCTACGAGCAGTACTTC. This translates into CSAAGGQGYEQYF.

The chain employs TRBV10-2 and TRBJ2-7, with 9 nucleotides matching TRBD1. Germline V gives CDR1 WSHSY, CDR2 SAAADI. This CDR3 has 19 amino acids. The junction had 18 bases not matched to a gene; V was cut back by 0 bases and J by 6 bases. CDR3 sequence reads: CASSESTLRQGDPGSEQYF. DNA of the CDR3: TGCGCCAGCAGTGAGTCAACCCTTCGACAGGGGGACCCCGGGTCCGAGCAGTACTTC.

The chain recombines TRBV19 with TRBJ1-2; a weak D match, TRBD1 (5 bases). Trimming left V 8 bases short and J 0 bases short, with 13 bases between. Per the germline V gene, CDR1 is LNHDA and CDR2 is SQIVND (reference sequence). This CDR3 has 14 amino acids. CDR3 nucleotides: TGTGCCAGTCGTTTAACAGGAGCTAACTATGGCTACACCTTC. Its protein is CASRLTGANYGYTF.

The chain employs TRBV7-9 and TRBJ1-5; weak D call: TRBD1 (5 bases). CDR3 length: 12 residues. V lost 5 bases to trimming and J lost 11 bases, with 13 bases between them. Germline CDR1 is SEHNR and CDR2 is FQNEAQ (reference sequence). The CDR3 loop reads CASSPQVGTQHF. The CDR3 DNA sequence: TGTGCCAGCAGCCCACAGGTTGGGACCCAGCATTTT.

Here the CDR3 DNA reads TGTGCCAGCAGCCGAGGGGGTAGCGGGTATATTGAGCAGTACTTC. Amino acid sequence: CASSRGGSGYIEQYF. The chain recombines TRBV6-5 with TRBJ2-7; possible D gene TRBD2, 7 bases. Trimming left V 6 bases short and J 7 bases short, with 22 bases between. Germline V lookup: CDR1 MNHEY, CDR2 SVGAGI. The CDR3 is 15 residues long.

The J gene is TRBJ2-1, the V gene TRBV7-8, with 8 bases matching TRBD2. The V segment lost 5 bases and the J segment 8 bases; nucleotides outside the gene matches: 14. Germline V lookup: CDR1 SGHVS, CDR2 FQNEAQ. The CDR3 is made up of 16 amino acids. The CDR3 bases are TGTGCCAGCAGCCTGATGGTGTCTAGCGGGTTGCATGAGCAGTTCTTC. It translates to CASSLMVSSGLHEQFF. Full variable domain (missing parts from reference TRBV7-8 and TRBJ2-1): GAGVSQSPRYKVAKRGQDVALRCDPISGHVSLFWYQQALGQGPEFLTYFQNEAQLDKSGLPSDRFFAERPEGSVSTLKIQRTQQEDSAVYLCASSLMVSSGLHEQFFGPGTRLTVL.

This clone was detected only once. The V call is TRBV7-6, the J call TRBJ2-1, with 10 bases fitting TRBD1. The CDR3 has 15 residues. V trimming: 6 bases; J trimming: 10 bases; junction bases outside the gene matches: 12. CDR1 is SGHVS, CDR2 FNYEAQ, per germline. The CDR3 loop reads CASRLGTGASKEQFF. The CDR3 region has the DNA TGTGCCAGCAGACTTGGGACAGGGGCTAGTAAAGAGCAGTTCTTC.

The V and J genes are TRBV6-4 and TRBJ2-3; TRBD2 agrees at 13 bases. Germline CDR1 and CDR2: MRHNA and SNTAGT. The V segment lost 4 bases and the J segment 4 bases; nucleotides outside the gene matches: 2. The CDR3 spans 15 residues. CDR3 coding DNA: TGTGCCAGCAGTGTACTAGCGGGAGGGCCAGATACGCAGTATTTT. Translation: CASSVLAGGPDTQYF.

The CDR3 coding sequence is TGTGCCAGTAGGAGGGACAATCAGCCCCAGCATTTT. It translates to CASRRDNQPQHF. The J gene is TRBJ1-5, the V gene TRBV19; D unresolved. Germline values: CDR1 LNHDA, CDR2 SQIVND (reference sequence). V was cut by 6 bases and J by 3 bases, with 6 bases left in between. The CDR3 has 12 amino acids.